This T cell receptor beta chain appears in the sequencing data of a study of CD8 T cells in Susac syndrome. Blood CD8+ and CD4+ T cells underwent high-throughput TCR beta sequencing. Treatment-naive patients with stable or active relapsing-remitting disease were the multiple sclerosis controls. Negative isolation yielded the CD8+ and CD4+ T cells, while FACS enriched the TEMRA cells. The CDR3 has 13 amino acids. The ends were cut back, 1 base at V and 6 bases at J, with 10 bases in the middle. Germline V gene sequence: CDR1 GTSNPN, CDR2 SVGIG (reference sequence). RNA totalling about 0.45 to 1 ug underwent reverse transcription with random hexamers. Coverage of TCR beta CDR3 amplification by immunoSEQ multiplex PCR extended to 54 Vbeta and 13 Jbeta. TCRdb reprocessed the immunoSEQ multiplex PCR reads with MiXCR, giving one entry per CDR3 protein. The sample contains 250,000 or so distinct CDR3 sequences, around 93% of which appear only once.

The specimen was CD4+ T cells from PBMCs. The V gene is TRBV30, the J gene TRBJ1-5, with D possibly matching TRBD1 (5 bases). This receptor was obtained from a human donor with multiple sclerosis. CDR3 residues: CAWSGGKPQPQHF. In DNA form, the CDR3 reads TGTGCCTGGAGTGGGGGGAAACCTCAGCCCCAGCATTTT.